This T cell receptor (beta chain) emerged from a study of Ad26.COV2.S vaccination and SARS-CoV-2 variants. Whole-study context: Sample donor was a member of the COV1001 Ad26.COV2.S trial arm.

Treatment denoted: about 20 received Ad26.COV2.S at low or high dose, single or two shots; roughly 5 received placebo; per-sample allocation not given. The study sampled participants on day 63 after the first vaccine or placebo injection. An adult donor aged 18-55 years was enrolled in Boston. Method: immunoSEQ multiplex PCR; TCRdb's copy keeps in-frame clones and lacks some. This sample has about 240,000 clones; around nine tenths occur once, and the top ten carry 9.5% to 12%. V was clipped by 4 bases and J by 11 bases; unmatched bases: 17. CDR3 length: 17 amino acids. Germline loops: CDR1 LNHDA, CDR2 SQIVND (reference sequence).

This chain connects TRBV19 to TRBJ1-6, with 7 nucleotides matching TRBD1. The receptor was derived from a person between 18 and 65 years old who received the Ad26.COV2.S COVID-19 vaccine or a placebo. This sample comprised peripheral blood, obtained in a trial of Ad26.COV2.S vaccine versus placebo. The CDR3 nucleotides are TGTGCCAGTAGTAGGCCGCCCCTCGGGACAGACGCCGCACCCCTCCACTTT. The encoded protein is CASSRPPLGTDAAPLHF.